Sequencing of this T cell receptor beta chain was carried out in a study of T cell changes during pregnancy in multiple sclerosis. Assay: immunoSEQ multiplex PCR; the TCRdb copy retains only in-frame clones and omits some. The repertoire includes just under 65,000 clones, 75% to 95% of them detected once, and 1% to 1.5% sits in the top ten. Germline CDR1 is SNHLY and CDR2 is FYNNEI. J lost 0 bases, V lost 1 base, and 8 bases had no gene match. CDR3 length equals 18 residues. The clonotype was recovered from a female donor in good health, enrolled as a control in a pregnancy study. This chain joins TRBV2 and TRBJ1-1, with 10 positions matching TRBD1. The source material was peripheral blood, sampled after pregnancy. CDR3 residues: CASSEVSGTGDMNTEAFF. The DNA for the CDR3 is TGTGCCAGCAGTGAAGTCTCTGGGACAGGGGATATGAACACTGAAGCTTTCTTT.